This TCR beta chain emerged from a study of T-cell memory formation after mild COVID-19. This clonotype was recorded a few times. Its matching antigen is unknown. Whole-study findings and limits: Most CD4+ clones that shrank were in CM and EM, while CD8+ ones turned up in EMRA. Clones shrinking between day 15 and 85 showed a balanced CD4/CD8 split, and those that grew later tilted toward CD4+.

V was trimmed by 6 bases and J by 0 bases, leaving 11 bases between them. This CDR3 is built from 14 residues. The germline CDR1 and CDR2 sequences are MNHEY and SMNVEV (reference sequence). Barcoded TCR alpha and TCR beta cDNA libraries with UMIs came from 5'RACE using constant-segment primers. Using its own MiXCR run on the 5' RACE reads, TCRdb lists one record per CDR3 protein. This sample has about 340,000 distinct CDR3 sequences, with around 21% found just once. The V gene is TRBV27, the J gene TRBJ1-1, with D hard to call. The origin of this receptor is an adult woman who had mild COVID-19 (a few samples of this study predate the infection). Cell type and time point are not known. The sample was PBMCs or a T cell subset sorted from them (not recorded which). The CDR3 is CASSSAHMNTEAFF. DNA of the CDR3: TGTGCCAGCAGCTCCGCCCATATGAACACTGAAGCTTTCTTT.